Below, one T cell receptor (beta chain) is given with its context. Authors' methods: Estimated nucleated cell counts came from reference gene primer amplification. TCRdb's copy holds only in-frame clones and misses some; the assay was immunoSEQ multiplex PCR. V and J calls plus clone size are reproduced from that table; the DNA served to infer D and trimming. This repertoire shows approximately 530,000 clones, roughly nine tenths found once; its top ten account for roughly 7.4%. This CDR3 spans 14 amino acids. The germline V gene has CDR1 MNHNS and CDR2 SASEGT. Trimming removed 2 bases from V and 3 bases from J, with 10 bases in between. This entry comes from a study of blood T cell repertoires in COVID-19. About the study: Samples of COVID-19 (acute and convalescent) were obtained from the United States, Italy and Spain. PBMCs, B-cell-depleted T cells, or T cells were the source of the cDNA or gDNA that made up the material.

Seattle participants joined during active infection and were tracked over time. The sequence was obtained from a woman between 45 and 65 years old with COVID-19, enrolled during active disease. This chain uses TRBV6-1 with TRBJ1-1; no clear D. Specimen: peripheral blood. This chain's CDR3 is CASSENPGDTEAFF. The DNA of the CDR3 is TGTGCCAGCAGTGAAAATCCCGGGGACACTGAAGCTTTCTTT.